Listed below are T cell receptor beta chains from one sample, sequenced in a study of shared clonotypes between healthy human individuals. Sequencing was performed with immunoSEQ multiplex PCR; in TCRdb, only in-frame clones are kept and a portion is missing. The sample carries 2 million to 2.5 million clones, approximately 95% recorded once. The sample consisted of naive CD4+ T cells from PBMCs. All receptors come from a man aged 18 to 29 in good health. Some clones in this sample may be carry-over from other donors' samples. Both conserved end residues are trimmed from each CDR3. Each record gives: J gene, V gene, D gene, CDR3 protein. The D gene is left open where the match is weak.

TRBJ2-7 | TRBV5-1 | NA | ASSFSRGYEQY
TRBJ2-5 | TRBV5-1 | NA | ASTSYGVGGETQY
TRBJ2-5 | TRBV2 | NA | ASRGDGIPETQY
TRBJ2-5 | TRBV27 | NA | ASGARRGETQY
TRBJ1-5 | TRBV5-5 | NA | ASSLQVSPQPQH
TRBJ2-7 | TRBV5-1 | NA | ASSWERQSHPYEQY
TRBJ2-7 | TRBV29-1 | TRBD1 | SVAPGQGYEQY
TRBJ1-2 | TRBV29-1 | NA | SVEVGPNYGYT
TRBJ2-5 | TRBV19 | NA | ASSIGTVQETQY
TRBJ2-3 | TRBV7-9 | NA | ASSSRADTQY
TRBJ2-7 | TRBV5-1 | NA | ASSSSSGSFEQY
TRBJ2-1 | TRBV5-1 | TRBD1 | ASRLTGQAYNEQF